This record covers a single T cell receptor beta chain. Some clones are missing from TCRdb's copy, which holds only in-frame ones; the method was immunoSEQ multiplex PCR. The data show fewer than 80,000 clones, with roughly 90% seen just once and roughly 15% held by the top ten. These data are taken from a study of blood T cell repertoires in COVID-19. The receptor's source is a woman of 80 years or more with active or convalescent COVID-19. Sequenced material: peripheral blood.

The CDR3 coding sequence is TGTGCCAGCAGTTACCCCGGGACTCCGAACACCGGGGAGCTGTTTTTT. It is translated as CASSYPGTPNTGELFF. The genes are TRBV6-5 and TRBJ2-2; D possibly corresponds to TRBD2 (6 bases). V was clipped by 2 bases and J by 0 bases, with 10 bases between them. The germline CDR1 and CDR2 sequences are MNHEY and SVGAGI. The CDR3 runs to 16 residues.